These T cell receptor beta chains were read from a single sample in a study of OX40 agonist ivuxolimab in advanced cancers. Sequenced by immunoSEQ multiplex PCR; TCRdb stores in-frame clones only, minus some. This sample has about 24,000 clones, with 75% to 80% found just once. Sequences were derived from CD4+ or CD8+ T cells sorted from blood, sampled in a trial of the OX40 agonist ivuxolimab. Receptors originate from an adult with an advanced solid tumor such as melanoma, head and neck, liver or kidney cancer. CDR3s include the opening cysteine and the closing phenylalanine or tryptophan. The D gene is left open where the match is weak. For some rows the clone size is stated as once, few or many, or as a class when expanded; others skip it.

d_call | clone_size | j_call | v_call | cdr3_aa | cdr3_nt
. | . | TRBJ1-1 | TRBV7-2 | CASSASRDLVTEAFF | TGTGCCAGCAGCGCATCACGAGACCTCGTGACTGAAGCTTTCTTT
TRBD1 | once | TRBJ2-5 | TRBV4-2 | CASSPGQGGETQYF | TGTGCCAGCAGCCCAGGACAGGGCGGAGAGACCCAGTACTTC
. | few | TRBJ2-3 | TRBV20-1 | CSALLVDTQYF | TGCAGTGCTCTATTAGTGGATACGCAGTATTTT
. | once | TRBJ1-1 | TRBV5-4 | CASSLRWQGTNTEAFF | TGTGCCAGCAGCCTAAGATGGCAGGGGACGAACACTGAAGCTTTCTTT
. | . | TRBJ2-7 | TRBV11-2 | CASSFFADPFGYYEQYF | TGTGCCAGCAGCTTTTTTGCCGACCCCTTTGGTTACTACGAGCAGTACTTC
. | . | TRBJ2-1 | TRBV7-2 | CASSDPPGGQFF | TGTGCCAGCAGCGACCCGCCCGGAGGGCAGTTCTTC
. | . | TRBJ2-7 | TRBV15 | CATSRDQVGSYEQYF | TGTGCCACCAGCAGAGATCAGGTTGGATCCTACGAGCAGTACTTC
. | . | TRBJ2-1 | TRBV19 | CASSSPSGHNEQFF | TGTGCCAGTAGTTCCCCCTCAGGTCATAATGAGCAGTTCTTC
TRBD1 | . | TRBJ2-7 | TRBV27 | CASTGTGGVYEQYF | TGTGCCAGCACCGGGACAGGGGGCGTCTACGAGCAGTACTTC
. | . | TRBJ1-2 | TRBV28 | CASRRDNYGYTF | TGTGCCAGCAGGCGGGACAACTATGGCTACACCTTC
TRBD2 | . | TRBJ2-7 | TRBV28 | CASSFAGEIIIYEQYF | TGTGCCAGCAGTTTCGCGGGAGAAATTATTATATACGAGCAGTACTTC
TRBD1 | . | TRBJ1-5 | TRBV19 | CASSPGTGSLHQPQHF | TGTGCCAGTAGCCCCGGGACAGGGTCCTTGCATCAGCCCCAGCATTTT
. | . | TRBJ1-3 | TRBV19 | CASSDVPGNTIYF | TGTGCCAGTAGTGACGTTCCTGGAAACACCATATATTTT
. | . | TRBJ2-7 | TRBV25-1 | CASSDSSSLSYEQYF | TGTGCCAGCAGTGACAGCTCCTCCCTTTCCTACGAGCAGTACTTC
TRBD1 | . | TRBJ2-3 | TRBV28 | CASSLDRGTDTQYF | TGTGCCAGCAGTTTGGACAGGGGCACAGATACGCAGTATTTT
. | . | TRBJ2-1 | TRBV13 | CASSPDRSTKQFF | TGTGCCAGCAGCCCGGACCGTTCAACAAAGCAGTTCTTC
. | . | TRBJ1-1 | TRBV21-1 | CASSSKVATQFTEAFF | TGTGCCAGCAGTTCTAAGGTAGCTACACAATTCACTGAAGCTTTCTTT
. | . | TRBJ1-2 | TRBV30 | CAWSRTTGTGYTF | TGTGCCTGGAGTCGGACGACAGGAACTGGCTACACCTTC
TRBD1 | . | TRBJ1-3 | TRBV5-4 | CASSYIAGQVTGNTIYF | TGTGCCAGCAGCTATATAGCGGGACAGGTTACGGGAAACACCATATATTTT
. | many | TRBJ1-1 | TRBV14 | CASSQVWTEAFF | TGTGCCAGCAGCCAAGTTTGGACTGAAGCTTTCTTT
. | . | TRBJ2-1 | TRBV28 | CASSLLGEQFF | TGTGCCAGCAGTTTACTAGGTGAGCAGTTCTTC
. | . | TRBJ1-1 | TRBV4-2 | CASSQLRGEGTEAFF | TGTGCCAGCAGCCAGTTAAGGGGAGAAGGGACTGAAGCTTTCTTT
. | . | TRBJ1-4 | TRBV7-9 | CASSLLGVLNEKLFF | TGTGCCAGCAGCTTACTGGGAGTATTGAATGAAAAACTGTTTTTT
. | few | TRBJ1-3 | TRBV6-5 | CASSYLQGGGNTIYF | TGTGCCAGCAGTTACCTACAGGGAGGTGGAAACACCATATATTTT
. | . | TRBJ2-7 | TRBV14 | CASSQTGRFNYEQYF | TGTGCCAGCAGCCAGACGGGGAGGTTCAACTACGAGCAGTACTTC
. | once | TRBJ1-5 | TRBV11-2 | CASSLTYGNQPQHF | TGTGCCAGCAGCTTAACGTACGGCAATCAGCCCCAGCATTTT
TRBD2 | . | TRBJ2-7 | TRBV7-6 | CASSLGGGSSYEQYF | TGTGCCAGCAGCTTAGGAGGCGGGAGCTCCTACGAGCAGTACTTC
. | few | TRBJ1-2 | TRBV29-1 | CSDGQGYTF | TGCAGCGACGGACAGGGCTACACCTTC
. | . | TRBJ2-7 | TRBV5-6 | CASSLRDLNRYEQYF | TGTGCCAGCAGCCTCCGGGACCTAAATCGATACGAGCAGTACTTC
. | . | TRBJ1-2 | TRBV18 | CASSPIFPYGYTF | TGTGCCAGCTCACCAATATTTCCCTATGGCTACACCTTC
. | . | TRBJ1-3 | TRBV6-6 | CASSPQGIGSGNTIYF | TGTGCCAGCAGTCCGCAGGGGATTGGTTCTGGAAACACCATATATTTT
. | . | TRBJ2-7 | TRBV6-6 | CASSYGDEQYF | TGTGCCAGCAGTTACGGCGACGAGCAGTACTTC
. | . | TRBJ2-1 | TRBV6-5 | CASKTAGRGEQFF | TGTGCCAGCAAAACTGCAGGAAGGGGAGAGCAGTTCTTC
. | . | TRBJ2-5 | TRBV6-1 | CASSPITGTQETQYF | TGTGCCAGCAGTCCAATTACAGGGACCCAAGAGACCCAGTACTTC
. | . | TRBJ2-1 | TRBV19 | CASKRGMGGGVNEQFF | TGTGCCAGTAAAAGAGGTATGGGAGGGGGAGTGAATGAGCAGTTCTTC
. | once | TRBJ1-1 | TRBV6-5 | CASSFDEAFF | TGTGCCAGCAGTTTCGACGAAGCTTTCTTT
. | . | TRBJ1-3 | TRBV7-9 | CASSLGGRGYGNTIYF | TGTGCCAGCAGCTTAGGAGGTCGGGGATATGGAAACACCATATATTTT
. | . | TRBJ1-1 | TRBV18 | CASSPRAVRVEAFF | TGTGCCAGCTCACCCCGGGCCGTCCGTGTTGAAGCTTTCTTT
. | . | TRBJ2-7 | TRBV7-9 | CASSPRQAMRMYEQYF | TGTGCCAGCAGCCCTAGACAGGCGATGAGGATGTACGAGCAGTACTTC
TRBD1 | . | TRBJ1-1 | TRBV9 | CASSVGGQGTEAFF | TGTGCCAGCAGCGTAGGGGGACAGGGAACTGAAGCTTTCTTT
TRBD1 | . | TRBJ1-6 | TRBV5-6 | CASSAGQGENSPLHF | TGTGCCAGCAGCGCAGGACAGGGGGAAAATTCACCCCTCCACTTT
TRBD2 | . | TRBJ2-7 | TRBV5-6 | CASSTRLALGEQYF | TGTGCCAGCAGCACAAGACTAGCTTTGGGCGAGCAGTACTTC
. | . | TRBJ1-1 | TRBV7-9 | CASTAAGLTEAFF | TGTGCCAGCACCGCCGCAGGTCTCACTGAAGCTTTCTTT
. | . | TRBJ2-7 | TRBV7-2 | CASSPSRLEVREQYF | TGTGCCAGCAGCCCCAGCCGACTAGAGGTGCGCGAGCAGTACTTC
TRBD1 | . | TRBJ2-3 | TRBV9 | CASSVLEVGGTQYF | TGTGCCAGCAGCGTCCTCGAGGTAGGGGGCACGCAGTATTTT
TRBD1 | . | TRBJ1-2 | TRBV28 | CASSTGDYGYTF | TGTGCCAGCAGTACAGGGGACTATGGCTACACCTTC
. | . | TRBJ2-5 | TRBV7-7 | CASGEASVETQYF | TGTGCCAGTGGGGAGGCGAGTGTAGAGACCCAGTACTTC
. | once | TRBJ2-3 | TRBV28 | CASRRSGQDTQYF | TGTGCCAGCCGCCGTTCTGGCCAAGATACGCAGTATTTT
. | once | TRBJ2-4 | TRBV21-1 | CASSKLGGFNIQYF | TGTGCCAGCAGCAAATTAGGGGGGTTTAACATTCAGTACTTC
TRBD1 | . | TRBJ1-5 | TRBV6-1 | CASFSRTGYQPQHF | TGTGCCAGCTTCAGCCGGACAGGGTATCAGCCCCAGCATTTT
. | . | TRBJ2-1 | TRBV15 | CATGGWGLVNNEQFF | TGTGCCACTGGGGGGTGGGGCCTCGTTAATAATGAGCAGTTCTTC
. | . | TRBJ2-5 | TRBV19 | CASSKETQYF | TGTGCCAGTAGTAAAGAGACCCAGTACTTC
. | . | TRBJ1-2 | TRBV30 | CAWSVGIPTNYGYTF | TGTGCCTGGAGTGTCGGGATTCCTACTAACTATGGCTACACCTTC
TRBD2 | . | TRBJ2-5 | TRBV7-8 | CASSHPGLAGEETQYF | TGTGCCAGCAGCCACCCGGGACTAGCGGGAGAGGAGACCCAGTACTTC
. | . | TRBJ2-7 | TRBV7-2 | CASSPSSTGSSEQYF | TGTGCCAGCAGCCCATCATCAACGGGTTCGAGTGAGCAGTACTTC
. | once | TRBJ2-2 | TRBV4-2 | CASSQVLFQTNTGELFF | TGTGCCAGCAGCCAAGTGCTCTTCCAGACGAACACCGGGGAGCTGTTTTTT
. | . | TRBJ2-3 | TRBV9 | CASSVGGRSTDTQYF | TGTGCCAGCAGCGTAGGGGGGAGGAGCACAGATACGCAGTATTTT